A selection of T cell receptor beta chains follows, all from one sample in a study of blood T cell repertoires in COVID-19. Some clones are missing from TCRdb's copy, which holds only in-frame ones; the method was immunoSEQ multiplex PCR. The sample records fewer than 250,000 clones, approximately 85% being singletons. The material sequenced was PBMCs or T cells enriched from blood (not recorded which). The receptors derive from a woman aged 45-65 years who had recovered from COVID-19. CDR3s include the opening cysteine and the closing phenylalanine or tryptophan. Fields, in order: CDR3 DNA, CDR3 protein, J gene, V gene, D gene, clone size. D genes are given only for firm matches. The size of a clone is reported for some rows only, either as once, few or many, or as a class for expanded clones.

TGTGCCAGCAGCAAACATGAGGGCACAGATACGCAGTATTTT	CASSKHEGTDTQYF	TRBJ2-3	TRBV7-3	-	-
TGTGCCAGCAGGGCACAAGAGACCCAGTACTTC	CASRAQETQYF	TRBJ2-5	TRBV2	-	-
TGTGCCAGCATCCTTCAGACAGGCCAAGCTTTCTTT	CASILQTGQAFF	TRBJ1-1	TRBV12-3/TRBV12-4	-	once
TGTGCCAGCAGCTCCTCGGACAGGATGAGGGCAACTAATGAAAAACTGTTTTTT	CASSSSDRMRATNEKLFF	TRBJ1-4	TRBV11-3	TRBD1	-
TGTGCCAGCAGCTCTACTAAAAGTCAGGGCGATCATAATTCACCCCTCCACTTT	CASSSTKSQGDHNSPLHF	TRBJ1-6	TRBV7-9	-	-
TGTGCCAGCAGCTTGGGGACTCTATCCCATTCACCCCTCCACTTT	CASSLGTLSHSPLHF	TRBJ1-6	TRBV5-6	-	few
TGTGCCAGCTCACCGGAACTGACAGGGGTGTATGGCTACACCTTC	CASSPELTGVYGYTF	TRBJ1-2	TRBV18	TRBD1	-
TGTGCCAGCAGTGAATACCGGGGGGTTTCCTACGAGCAGTACTTC	CASSEYRGVSYEQYF	TRBJ2-7	TRBV2	TRBD2	few
TGTGCCAGCAGCCAAGATGGGACTGGGGCTAGACAGCCCCAGCATTTT	CASSQDGTGARQPQHF	TRBJ1-5	TRBV4-2	-	-
TGTGCCAGTAGTCTACCCGGACTAGCTCCCGAGGGAGGAGCCAAAAACATTCAGTACTTC	CASSLPGLAPEGGAKNIQYF	TRBJ2-4	TRBV19	TRBD2	-
TGCAGTGCTAGTGTTGGGAGGGACACGCCCCAGCATTTT	CSASVGRDTPQHF	TRBJ1-5	TRBV20-1	-	-
TGTGCCAGTAGTATCCTGAACACCGGGGAGCTGTTTTTT	CASSILNTGELFF	TRBJ2-2	TRBV19	-	-
TGTGCCAGTAGTACTCGGACAGGGGGCGTGAACGAGCAGTACTTC	CASSTRTGGVNEQYF	TRBJ2-7	TRBV19	TRBD1	-
TGTGCCAGCAGCGTAGTGTCTAGCGGGACAGATACGCAGTATTTT	CASSVVSSGTDTQYF	TRBJ2-3	TRBV9	TRBD2	-
TGTGCCAGCAGTGTACCAGGGGTAAACATTCAGTACTTC	CASSVPGVNIQYF	TRBJ2-4	TRBV25-1	-	-
TGCGCCAGCAGCCAAGTACAGGGCTACACTGAAGCTTTCTTT	CASSQVQGYTEAFF	TRBJ1-1	TRBV4-1	-	-
TGCGCCAGCAGACCCCAGCGGGGGGGCGCGGAGACCCAGTACTTC	CASRPQRGGAETQYF	TRBJ2-5	TRBV10-2	TRBD2	once
TGTGCCAGCAGCGCCCCAGGGAAGGAGCAGTACTTC	CASSAPGKEQYF	TRBJ2-7	TRBV7-2	-	few
TGTGCCAGCAGCTCCTCGGACAGGGCCAGATGGGGCTACACCTTC	CASSSSDRARWGYTF	TRBJ1-2	TRBV3-1/TRBV3-2	TRBD1	-
TGTGCCAGCTCCGGGGATAACACCTACGAGCAGTACTTC	CASSGDNTYEQYF	TRBJ2-7	TRBV5-4	-	-
TGTGCCAGCTCACCACTGCCCCCCGGGGGCTCCTACGAGCAGTACTTC	CASSPLPPGGSYEQYF	TRBJ2-7	TRBV18	-	-
TGTGCCAGCAGCTTCTCCGGGAGGGAGCGGGAGCAGTACTTC	CASSFSGREREQYF	TRBJ2-7	TRBV7-9	TRBD2	-
TGTGCCAGCAGTTCTCGACTAGCGGGAGTTTTGTTGACCCAGTACTTC	CASSSRLAGVLLTQYF	TRBJ2-5	TRBV28	TRBD2	-
TGTGCCAGCAGCTTGACCCCCCACTCCGGGGGAGTAGTGGGCTATGGCTACACCTTC	CASSLTPHSGGVVGYGYTF	TRBJ1-2	TRBV7-8	-	-
TGTGCCAGCAGCTTAGGAAGTCTAGCGGGAGGGCCTCGTCCGTTCTTC	CASSLGSLAGGPRPFF	TRBJ2-1	TRBV7-2	TRBD2	-
TGTGCCACCAGCAGAGGGGGACTGAACACCGGGGAGCTGTTTTTT	CATSRGGLNTGELFF	TRBJ2-2	TRBV15	-	-
TGCGCCAGCTCCGGGACTACACACAATGAGCAGTTCTTC	CASSGTTHNEQFF	TRBJ2-1	TRBV5-1	TRBD2	-